This T cell receptor (beta chain) was obtained from a study of shared clonotypes between healthy human individuals. The authors split each subset's genomic DNA evenly across several immunoSEQ plates. Data came from immunoSEQ multiplex PCR; TCRdb stores just in-frame clones and leaves some out. The sample yields under 2.5 million clones, 85% to 95% seen once. Note on this clone: The antigen remains unidentified.

Study-level points and caveats: Naive subsets generally had larger estimated richness than memory subsets. Tissue TCR repertoires likely differ from these blood-only repertoires.

What was sequenced was naive CD4+ T cells from PBMCs. Noted subset: CD45RA+ positively selected. The receptor was isolated from a man younger than 35 in good health. Some clones in this sample may be carry-over from other donors' samples.

CDR3 sequence (DNA): TGCGCCAGCAGCCAAGACACCCGGGCCCTATGGGATACGCAGTATTTT. It codes for CASSQDTRALWDTQYF. V usage is TRBV4-1 and J usage is TRBJ2-3; D remains ambiguous. CDR1 is MGHRA, CDR2 YSYEKL, per germline. Trimming removed 0 bases from V and 6 bases from J, with 16 bases in between. This CDR3 spans 16 amino acids.